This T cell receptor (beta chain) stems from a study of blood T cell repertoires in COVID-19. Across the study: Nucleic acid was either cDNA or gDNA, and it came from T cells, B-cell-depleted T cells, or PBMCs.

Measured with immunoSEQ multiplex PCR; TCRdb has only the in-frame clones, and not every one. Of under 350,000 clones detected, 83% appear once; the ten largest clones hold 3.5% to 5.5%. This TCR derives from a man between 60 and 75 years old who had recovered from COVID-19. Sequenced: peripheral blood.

The CDR3 nucleotides are TGTGCCAGCAGCTTAGATCAGGGCCGCGGAGAGACCCAGTACTTC. The encoded protein is CASSLDQGRGETQYF. The rearrangement uses TRBV11-2 and TRBJ2-5, with D perhaps TRBD1 (5 bases). Trimming took 0 bases from V and 4 from J, leaving 12 bases between them. This CDR3 spans 15 amino acids. Germline V lookup: CDR1 SGHAT, CDR2 FQNNGV. Full variable domain (missing parts from reference TRBV11-2 and TRBJ2-5): EAGVAQSPRYKIIEKRQSVAFWCNPISGHATLYWYQQILGQGPKLLIQFQNNGVVDDSQLPKDRFSAERLKGVDSTLKIQPAKLEDSAVYLCASSLDQGRGETQYFGPGTRLLVL.